A single TCR beta chain is shown here with its context. Its antigen is as yet unknown. The data derive from a study of cytomegalovirus exposure and HLA in healthy donors. The study's findings and limits: When a later analysis was performed, an Asian-associated ancestry cluster reportedly had fewer N-insertions than the roughly 630-donor mean. Accurate HLA-A and HLA-B prediction from TCR beta sequences was reported for most subjects.

Vbeta (60) and Jbeta (13) primers were used in the PCR. TCRdb's copy holds only in-frame clones and misses some; the assay was immunoSEQ multiplex PCR. Its table lists roughly 80,000 clones. Material: PBMCs. This sequence was found in a man between 50 and 59 years old in good health and CMV-seronegative.

This CDR3 reads CASRSGDPGEKLFF. The CDR3 nucleotides read TGTGCCAGCAGGTCGGGGGACCCTGGAGAAAAACTGTTTTTT. The J gene is TRBJ1-4, the V gene TRBV6-1; TRBD1 might be the D (5 bases). Deletions cut 6 bases from V and 8 bases from J, with 16 bases between. In germline, CDR1 is MNHNS, CDR2 SASEGT. The CDR3 covers 14 residues.